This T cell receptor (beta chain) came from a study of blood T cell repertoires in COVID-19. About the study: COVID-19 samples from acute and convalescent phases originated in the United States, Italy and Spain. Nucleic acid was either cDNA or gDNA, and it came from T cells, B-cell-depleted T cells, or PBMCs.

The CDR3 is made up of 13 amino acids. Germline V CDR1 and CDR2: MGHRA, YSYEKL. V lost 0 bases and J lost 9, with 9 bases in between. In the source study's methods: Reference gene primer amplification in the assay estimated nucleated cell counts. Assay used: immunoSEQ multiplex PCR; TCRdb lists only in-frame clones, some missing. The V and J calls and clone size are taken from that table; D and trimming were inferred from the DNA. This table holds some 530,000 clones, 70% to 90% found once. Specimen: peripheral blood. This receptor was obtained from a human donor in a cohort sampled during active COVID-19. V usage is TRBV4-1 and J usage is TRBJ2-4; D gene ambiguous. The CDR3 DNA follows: TGCGCCAGCAGCCAAGAAACCCTAACCATTCAGTACTTC. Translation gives CASSQETLTIQYF.